What follows are 30 T cell receptor beta chains derived from one specimen sequenced in a study of control samples from healthy donors and cancer patients (dated by TCRdb to about 2020). The library was made by the immunoSEQ multiplex PCR assay. Imported from immuneACCESS, the table was reduced by TCRdb to in-frame sequences with V and J called. These copies leave out some clones; in studies compared against another copy, an unresolved V gene accounts for under half, and the cause of the remainder is not known. The sample table shows about 120,000 clones, and approximately 90% are seen once. The ten largest clones add up to around 3.5% of the sample. The sequenced sample consisted of PBMCs. These receptors originate from a woman in her sixties or seventies with lung cancer.

The chain uses TRBV4-1 and TRBJ2-2, with D perhaps assigned TRBD1 or TRBD2 (5 bases each). V lost 9 bases to trimming and J lost 1 base, with 12 bases between them. CDR3 length: 14 residues. The germline CDR1 and CDR2 sequences are MGHRA and YSYEKL. CDR3 amino acids: CASKGSLNTGELFF. The CDR3, as DNA: TGCGCCAGTAAGGGGAGCTTGAACACCGGGGAGCTGTTTTTT.

The rearrangement links TRBV6-5 to TRBJ1-1, with D possibly TRBD1 on 6 matching bases. The CDR3 runs 13 residues. CDR1 and CDR2 from the germline V gene are MNHEY and SVGAGI. The V end lost 7 bases, the J end lost 1 base, and 10 bases lay between the germline ends. CDR3 loop: CASTQGPNTEAFF. CDR3 nucleotides: TGTGCCAGCACCCAGGGGCCGAACACTGAAGCTTTCTTT.

In this sample, this clone turned up a few times. V usage is TRBV4-3 and J usage is TRBJ1-1, with D hard to call. The V end lost 0 bases, the J end lost 5 bases, and 7 bases lay between the germline ends. CDR1 is LGHNA and CDR2 is YSLEER in the germline V gene. CDR3 length equals 13 residues. The CDR3 is CASSQESWTEAFF. For the CDR3, the DNA is TGCGCCAGCAGCCAAGAGAGCTGGACTGAAGCTTTCTTT.

The chain uses TRBV19 and TRBJ2-1; 7 positions agree with TRBD1. This CDR3 region has 14 residues. J lost 2 bases, V lost 7 bases, and 5 bases had no gene match. Germline CDR1 and CDR2: LNHDA and SQIVND (reference sequence). The CDR3 region has the DNA TGTGCCAGTAAAAGACAGGGCGCCTACAATGAGCAGTTCTTC. This gives the protein CASKRQGAYNEQFF.

This chain uses TRBV20-1 with TRBJ1-2, with a possible D match to TRBD1 (5 bases). V dropped 3 bases and J dropped 5 bases, with 7 bases sitting between them. The CDR3 consists of 11 residues. Germline loops: CDR1 DFQATT, CDR2 SNEGSKA (reference sequence). The CDR3 bases are TGCAGTGCTAGGGACACTTATGGCTACACCTTC. This codes for CSARDTYGYTF.

Here the CDR3 DNA reads TGTGCCACCAGCAGGGGGATCTCCTCCTACGAGCAGTACTTC. It specifies CATSRGISSYEQYF. This rearrangement joins TRBV15 to TRBJ2-7; D remains ambiguous. The CDR3 sequence is 14 residues long. With 3 bases removed from V and 0 bases from J, the gap between germline ends came to 9 bases. Germline values: CDR1 LNHNV, CDR2 YYDKDF (reference sequence).

This rearrangement joins TRBV27 to TRBJ1-1, with D perhaps matching TRBD1 (5 bases). V was clipped by 1 base and J by 1 base, with 10 bases between them. Germline assignment: CDR1 MNHEY and CDR2 SMNVEV (reference sequence). The CDR3 has 15 amino acids. Here the CDR3 reads CASSLWGSRNTEAFF. For the CDR3, the DNA is TGTGCCAGCAGTTTATGGGGCAGTCGGAACACTGAAGCTTTCTTT.

In DNA, the CDR3 is TGTGCCACCAGGGGCTATAGCAATCAGCCCCAGCATTTT. It is translated as CATRGYSNQPQHF. The chain joins TRBV6-5 to TRBJ1-5; D is perhaps TRBD1 (6 bases). Germline V lookup: CDR1 MNHEY, CDR2 SVGAGI. The CDR3 runs 13 residues. V was shortened by 10 bases and J by 0 bases, with 10 bases between the two germline ends.

V gene TRBV11-2 combines with J gene TRBJ1-2; possible D gene TRBD1, 6 bases. V lost 8 bases to trimming and J lost 4 bases, with 11 bases between them. Germline CDR1 reads SGHAT; CDR2 reads FQNNGV. The CDR3 is made up of 12 amino acids. The CDR3 loop reads CASAGAGYGYTF. In DNA, the CDR3 is TGTGCCAGCGCGGGGGCTGGCTATGGCTACACCTTC.

V and J are TRBV1 and TRBJ1-4. TRBV1 is deemed a pseudogene. The CDR3 is 16 amino acids. DNA for the CDR3: TGCACCAGCAGCCCCTTCCGGGGATACACTCATGAAAAACTGTTTTTT. Translated: CTSSPFRGYTHEKLFF.

The chain joins TRBV5-1 to TRBJ2-5; D gene uncertain. Trimming removed 4 bases at V and 5 bases at J, with 12 bases between. Germline V gene lookup returns CDR1 SGHRS and CDR2 YFSETQ. This CDR3 is 13 amino acids long. The CDR3 DNA reads TGCGCCAGCAGCCCGAGTACGTGGGAGACCCAGTACTTC. This encodes CASSPSTWETQYF.

The chain has TRBV7-2 and TRBJ2-5; D gene unclear. Germline loops: CDR1 SGHTA, CDR2 FQGNSA. This CDR3 spans 12 amino acids. V dropped 1 base and J dropped 6 bases, with 6 bases sitting between them. CDR3 residues: CASSLDSQTQYF. The CDR3, as DNA: TGTGCCAGCAGCTTAGACAGCCAGACCCAGTACTTC. The whole variable domain, remainder taken from reference TRBV7-2 and TRBJ2-5, is GAGVSQSPSNKVTEKGKDVELRCDPISGHTALYWYRQSLGQGLEFLIYFQGNSAPDKSGLPSDRFSAERTGGSVSTLTIQRTQQEDSAVYLCASSLDSQTQYFGPGTRLLVL.

The chain recombines TRBV4-2 with TRBJ2-7; no definite D call. Deletions cut 0 bases from V and 4 bases from J, with 10 bases between. The CDR3 covers 14 residues. Germline V CDR1 and CDR2: LGHNA, YNFKEQ. CDR3: CASSQDLIGYEQYF. The DNA of the CDR3 is TGTGCCAGCAGCCAAGATCTGATAGGGTACGAGCAGTACTTC.

The gene calls are TRBV19 and TRBJ1-5; 7 nucleotides line up with TRBD1. Trimming removed 8 bases from V and 7 bases from J; junction bases left unmatched: 14. Germline-derived CDR1 and CDR2 are LNHDA and SQIVND (reference sequence). This CDR3 is built from 15 residues. CDR3 coding DNA: TGTGCCAGTTTGACCCCAGGGGGATTCGGGCAGCCCCAGCATTTT. Translating gives CASLTPGGFGQPQHF.

The chain employs TRBV25-1 and TRBJ1-4; the match to TRBD1 covers 10 bases. CDR3 length equals 17 residues. Germline assignment: CDR1 MGHDK and CDR2 SYGVNS. Trimming took 7 bases from V and 6 from J; bases not matched to a gene: 14. CDR3 sequence reads: CASTSALTGGAHEKLFF. CDR3 DNA sequence: TGTGCCAGCACTTCAGCCTTGACAGGGGGCGCACATGAAAAACTGTTTTTT.

V is TRBV7-2 and J is TRBJ2-1, with D perhaps TRBD1 or TRBD2 (5 bases each). V was shortened by 5 bases and J by 9 bases, with 17 bases between the two germline ends. The germline V gene has CDR1 SGHTA and CDR2 FQGNSA. The CDR3 is 14 amino acids. CDR3 amino acids: CASSLSRGEGEQFF. CDR3 nucleotides: TGTGCCAGCAGCCTCAGCAGAGGGGAAGGTGAGCAGTTCTTC.

The V and J genes are TRBV10-3 and TRBJ2-2; D may be TRBD1 or TRBD2 (6 bases each). Trimming cost V 9 bases and J 6 bases, with 11 bases left between them. Germline V gives CDR1 ENHRY, CDR2 SYGVKD. The length of the CDR3 is 12 residues. CDR3 coding DNA: TGTGCCATTCACAGGGAGGCCGGGGAGCTGTTTTTT. Translation gives CAIHREAGELFF.

The V gene is TRBV7-2, the J gene TRBJ1-4, with D perhaps TRBD1 (5 bases). CDR3 size: 15 residues. Deletions cut 5 bases from V and 3 bases from J, with 13 bases between. The germline gives CDR1 SGHTA, CDR2 FQGNSA. The CDR3 sequence is CASSPMGRANEKLFF. Here the CDR3 DNA reads TGTGCCAGCAGCCCAATGGGGCGGGCTAATGAAAAACTGTTTTTT.

The V call is TRBV6-6, the J call TRBJ2-1; D is undetermined. Germline V CDR1 and CDR2: MNHNY, SVGAGI (reference sequence). The CDR3 is made up of 13 amino acids. V was pared by 6 bases and J by 0 bases, with 6 bases between. CDR3 in amino acids: CASSRSSYNEQFF. CDR3 nucleotide sequence: TGTGCCAGCAGCAGGTCCTCCTACAATGAGCAGTTCTTC.

V gene TRBV9 combines with J gene TRBJ1-4; 8 bases line up with TRBD1. The CDR3 has 15 residues. V lost 4 bases and J lost 5; bases outside the gene matches: 7. Germline V lookup: CDR1 SGDLS, CDR2 YYNGEE. The CDR3 sequence: CASSSRTGQNEKLFF. CDR3 DNA sequence: TGTGCCAGCAGCTCTCGGACAGGGCAAAATGAAAAACTGTTTTTT.

The gene calls are TRBV5-1 and TRBJ2-3, with a tentative D call TRBD1 (5 bases). The CDR3 runs 15 residues. Germline V gene lookup returns CDR1 SGHRS and CDR2 YFSETQ. Trimming pared 2 bases from V and 0 bases from J, leaving 10 bases between. In nucleotides, the CDR3 is TGCGCCAGCAGCTTTCAGGGAAGTAGCACAGATACGCAGTATTTT. Translated: CASSFQGSSTDTQYF.

This clone was recorded once. The chain couples TRBV3-1 (or the pseudogene TRBV3-2) to TRBJ2-6; no clear D. This CDR3 has 18 residues. Germline V CDR1 and CDR2: LGHDT, YNNKEL (reference sequence). V lost 2 bases and J 0 bases, leaving 14 bases between the germline ends. The CDR3 region has the DNA TGTGCCAGCAGCCAAAACGAGGTGCGAGGCTCTGGGGCCAACGTCCTGACTTTC. Amino acids: CASSQNEVRGSGANVLTF.

The chain uses TRBV3-1 (or the pseudogene TRBV3-2) and TRBJ1-2; no firm D call. Trimming removed 2 bases from V and 3 bases from J, with 7 bases in between. The length of the CDR3 is 13 residues. Looked up from germline, CDR1 is LGHDT and CDR2 is YNNKEL (reference sequence). The DNA of the CDR3 is TGTGCCAGCAGCCAATACAACGACTATGGCTACACCTTC. Translation: CASSQYNDYGYTF.

This chain uses TRBV4-3 with TRBJ2-2; the D is unclear. Germline CDR1 is LGHNA and CDR2 is YSLEER. The V end was cut by 1 base, the J end by 1 base, with 4 bases between. The CDR3 consists of 14 residues. CDR3 loop: CASSQGQNTGELFF. CDR3 coding DNA: TGCGCCAGCAGCCAAGGACAGAACACCGGGGAGCTGTTTTTT.

The chain links TRBV6-2 or TRBV6-3 to TRBJ2-1, with 16 nucleotides matching TRBD2. The germline V gene encodes CDR1 MNHEY and CDR2 SVGEGT. V shed 4 bases and J 7 bases; nucleotides not matched to a gene: 13. This CDR3 spans 19 amino acids. CDR3 sequence: CASSFLPGLAGGLINEQFF. In DNA form, the CDR3 reads TGTGCCAGCAGTTTCTTACCGGGACTAGCGGGGGGGCTTATTAATGAGCAGTTCTTC.

The chain uses TRBV9 and TRBJ2-1; TRBD2 aligns across 7 bases. The length of the CDR3 is 14 residues. The trim removed 2 bases at V and 6 bases at J, leaving 5 bases unmatched. Germline V gene data show CDR1 as SGDLS and CDR2 as YYNGEE. The CDR3: CASSVDGTTNEQFF. The CDR3 DNA reads as TGTGCCAGCAGCGTTGACGGGACTACCAATGAGCAGTTCTTC.

This chain joins TRBV6-5 and TRBJ1-5, with D perhaps matching TRBD1 (5 bases). Germline-derived CDR1 and CDR2 are MNHEY and SVGAGI. The CDR3 extends over 15 amino acids. The V gene lost 6 bases and the J gene lost 0 bases, with 12 bases spanning the gap. CDR3 DNA: TGTGCCAGCAGGAGGACATCCCTTAGCAATCAGCCCCAGCATTTT. This gives the protein CASRRTSLSNQPQHF.

Concerning this clone itself: One end of the junction is discordant with germline, which a read error may explain. The rearrangement uses TRBV28 and TRBJ2-7; 8 positions agree with TRBD2. The CDR3 is 15 residues long. Germline values: CDR1 MDHEN, CDR2 SYDVKM. The DNA of the CDR3 is TGTGCCCGCAGTTTCGGGGGGGCGGGGGACTACGAGCAGTACTTC. It translates to CARSFGGAGDYEQYF.

The genes are TRBV19 and TRBJ2-2; perhaps TRBD2 as D (5 bases). Germline V lookup: CDR1 LNHDA, CDR2 SQIVND (reference sequence). Trimming cost V 4 bases and J 3 bases, with 9 bases left between them. The CDR3 has 14 residues. The CDR3 nucleotides read TGTGCCAGTAGTAGGAGGCTGGACACCGGGGAGCTGTTTTTT. Its protein product is CASSRRLDTGELFF.

This clone is a singleton in its sample. This chain uses TRBV6-5 with TRBJ2-7, with TRBD1 as a possible D gene (6 bases). Germline V lookup: CDR1 MNHEY, CDR2 SVGAGI. The length of the CDR3 is 15 residues. V gave up 7 bases and J gave up 2 bases, with 18 bases separating them. The CDR3 coding sequence is TGTGCCAGCACCACTCTGACAGGAGGACCCTACGAGCAGTACTTC. It yields the protein CASTTLTGGPYEQYF.